This T cell receptor (beta chain) was retrieved from a study of blood T cells in healthy people across ages. This CDR3 is built from 15 residues. Germline V gives CDR1 MNHNS, CDR2 SASEGT. V lost 2 bases, J lost 7 bases, and 7 bases stayed unmatched. The use of a sample-barcoded 5' primer and a J-beta primer mix characterized a second PCR of roughly 7 to 11 cycles. TCRdb redid the calling of the 5' RACE reads with MiXCR, one entry per CDR3 protein. The profile shows 1.5 million to 2 million distinct CDR3 sequences, about 32% of them singletons. The rearrangement links TRBV6-1 to TRBJ1-1; 10 nucleotides line up with TRBD1. The sequence came from a woman aged 25-40 years in good health. Sample: blood. The CDR3 is CASSETGQGRSEAFF. CDR3 nucleotide sequence: TGTGCCAGCAGTGAAACGGGACAGGGGCGGAGTGAAGCTTTCTTT.